This T cell receptor beta chain stems from a study of CD8 T cells in Susac syndrome. RNA was extracted with the RNeasy kit, and a quantity of 0.5 to 1 ug was reverse transcribed using random hexamers. Multiplex PCR with immunoSEQ amplified the TCR beta CDR3 across 54 Vbeta and 13 Jbeta. TCRdb reanalysed the immunoSEQ multiplex PCR reads using MiXCR and keeps one entry per CDR3 protein. The repertoire includes a few hundred thousand distinct CDR3 sequences, roughly 92% of them detected once, and about 0.15% sits in the top ten. TEMRA cells were enriched by FACS, while CD8+ and CD4+ T cells were obtained through a negative isolation that was performed magnetically. Deletions cut 3 bases from V and 4 bases from J, with 11 bases between. The germline V gene has CDR1 SGDLS and CDR2 YYNGEE. CDR3 length: 13 amino acids.

Sequenced sample: CD8+ T cells from PBMCs. This TCR was sampled from a human donor with multiple sclerosis. The chain carries TRBV9 and TRBJ2-7; weak D call: TRBD1 (6 bases). The chain's CDR3 is CASSGPQGYEQYF. As DNA, the CDR3 is TGTGCCAGCAGCGGCCCTCAGGGGTACGAGCAGTACTTC.